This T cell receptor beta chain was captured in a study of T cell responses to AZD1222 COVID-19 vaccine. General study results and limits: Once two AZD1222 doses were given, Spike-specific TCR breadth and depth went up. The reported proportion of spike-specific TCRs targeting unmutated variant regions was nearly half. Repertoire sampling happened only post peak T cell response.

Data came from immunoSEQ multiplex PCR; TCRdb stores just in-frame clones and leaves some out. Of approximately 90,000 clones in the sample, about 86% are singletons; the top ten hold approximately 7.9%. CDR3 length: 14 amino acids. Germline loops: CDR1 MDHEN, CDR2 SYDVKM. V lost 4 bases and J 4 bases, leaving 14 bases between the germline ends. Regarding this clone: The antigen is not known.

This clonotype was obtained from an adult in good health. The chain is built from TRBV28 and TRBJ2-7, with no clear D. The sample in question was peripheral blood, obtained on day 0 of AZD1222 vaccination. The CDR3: CASSSSRVSYEQYF. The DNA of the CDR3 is TGTGCCAGCAGTTCGAGCAGAGTGTCGTACGAGCAGTACTTC.